Listed below are T cell receptor beta chains from one sample, sequenced in a study of PD-1 blockade in classical Hodgkin lymphoma. Assay used: immunoSEQ multiplex PCR; TCRdb lists only in-frame clones, some missing. The sample lists under 130,000 clones, around 90% occurring once. The sample consisted of peripheral blood mononuclear cells (PBMCs), taken before the fourth cycle of nivolumab. The receptors originated from a human donor with classical Hodgkin lymphoma. The CDR3 runs from the conserved cysteine through the conserved F or W. Each record gives: J gene, clone size, V gene, D gene, CDR3 protein, CDR3 DNA. D genes are given only for firm matches. The size of a clone is reported for some rows only, either as once, few or many, or as a class for expanded clones.

TRBJ1-5,NA,TRBV6-6,TRBD1,CASSSGTGVSNQPQHF,TGTGCCAGCAGTTCCGGGACAGGGGTGAGCAATCAGCCCCAGCATTTT
TRBJ2-7,NA,TRBV5-1,TRBD2,CASSLEPGGRAGYEQYF,TGCGCCAGCAGCTTGGAACCTGGCGGGAGGGCCGGGTACGAGCAGTACTTC
TRBJ1-2,NA,TRBV6-6,NA,CASSEIAGTGSGYTF,TGTGCCAGCAGCGAGATCGCCGGGACTGGGTCTGGCTACACCTTC
TRBJ2-7,NA,TRBV19,NA,CASSAGVSYEQYF,TGTGCCAGTAGTGCAGGGGTGAGCTACGAGCAGTACTTC
TRBJ2-7,NA,TRBV14,NA,CASSQGLGRAYEQYF,TGTGCCAGCAGCCAAGGTCTCGGCAGGGCCTACGAGCAGTACTTC
TRBJ2-6,NA,TRBV7-2,NA,CASSFPTGSSGANVLTF,TGTGCCAGCAGCTTTCCGACAGGTTCTTCTGGGGCCAACGTCCTGACTTTC
TRBJ1-1,NA,TRBV5-1,NA,CASSAGSMRGNTEAFF,TGCGCCAGCAGCGCGGGAAGCATGCGGGGGAACACTGAAGCTTTCTTT
TRBJ2-1,once,TRBV9,TRBD2,CASSPLAGAVSEQFF,TGTGCCAGCAGCCCACTAGCGGGGGCTGTCAGTGAGCAGTTCTTC
TRBJ1-5,NA,TRBV5-8,NA,CASRTGSWPQHF,TGTGCCAGCAGAACAGGGTCATGGCCCCAGCATTTT
TRBJ1-1,medium-sized,TRBV6-5,NA,CASSYQGSTEAFF,TGTGCCAGCAGTTATCAGGGGAGCACTGAAGCTTTCTTT
TRBJ2-5,NA,TRBV6-5,NA,CASSGYGVETQYF,TGTGCCAGCAGTGGGTACGGTGTAGAGACCCAGTACTTC
TRBJ1-5,NA,TRBV7-9,TRBD1,CASSNRGANQPQHF,TGTGCCAGCAGCAACAGGGGAGCCAATCAGCCCCAGCATTTT
TRBJ2-7,few,TRBV7-9,TRBD2,CASSLGGTSSFGQYF,TGTGCCAGCAGCTTAGGGGGGACTAGCAGCTTCGGGCAGTACTTC
TRBJ1-1,once,TRBV5-1,TRBD1,CASSSDRGWTEAFF,TGCGCCAGCAGTTCGGACAGGGGATGGACTGAAGCTTTCTTT
TRBJ1-2,NA,TRBV2,TRBD1,CASRQGANYGYTF,TGTGCCAGCAGACAGGGGGCGAACTATGGCTACACCTTC
TRBJ1-1,NA,TRBV5-1,NA,CASSLRGGGNTEAFF,TGCGCCAGCAGCCTCCGGGGGGGCGGAAACACTGAAGCTTTCTTT
TRBJ2-2,NA,TRBV27,NA,CASSPLTGELFF,TGTGCCAGCAGTCCCTTGACCGGGGAGCTGTTTTTT
TRBJ1-2,NA,TRBV2,NA,CASTRDNYGYTF,TGTGCCAGCACCCGGGACAACTATGGCTACACCTTC
TRBJ1-4,NA,TRBV7-9,NA,CASSLAQGGEKLFF,TGTGCCAGCAGCTTAGCCCAGGGAGGGGAAAAACTGTTTTTT
TRBJ1-1,NA,TRBV7-8,NA,CASSLGRVTEAFF,TGTGCCAGCAGCCTAGGCAGGGTCACTGAAGCTTTCTTT
TRBJ2-7,NA,TRBV7-9,TRBD2,CASSLPPTSGSFYEQYF,TGTGCCAGCAGCTTACCCCCGACTAGCGGGAGCTTCTACGAGCAGTACTTC
TRBJ1-2,NA,TRBV6-5,NA,CASTPRQGLVGGYTF,TGTGCCAGCACCCCCCGGCAGGGGTTAGTGGGTGGCTACACCTTC
TRBJ1-1,NA,TRBV11-1,NA,CASSLGAPANTEAFF,TGTGCCAGCAGCTTAGGGGCCCCAGCTAACACTGAAGCTTTCTTT
TRBJ1-2,NA,TRBV6-1,NA,CASSERSGTKTYGYTF,TGTGCCAGCAGTGAGCGTTCGGGGACTAAAACCTATGGCTACACCTTC